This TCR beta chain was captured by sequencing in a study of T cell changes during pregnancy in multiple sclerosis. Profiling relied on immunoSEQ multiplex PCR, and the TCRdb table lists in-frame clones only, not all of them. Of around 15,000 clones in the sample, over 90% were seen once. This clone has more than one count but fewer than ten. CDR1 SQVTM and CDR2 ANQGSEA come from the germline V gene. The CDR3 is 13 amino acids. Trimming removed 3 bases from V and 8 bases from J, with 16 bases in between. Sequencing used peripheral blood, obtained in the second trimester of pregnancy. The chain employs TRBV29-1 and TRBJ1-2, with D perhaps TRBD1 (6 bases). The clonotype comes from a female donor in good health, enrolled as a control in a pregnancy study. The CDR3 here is CSVEMGATGGYTF. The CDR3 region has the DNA TGCAGCGTTGAGATGGGGGCCACAGGGGGCTACACCTTC.